This section outlines one T cell receptor (beta chain) sequence together with its context. Antigen: not known. The source of the sample is a study of cytomegalovirus exposure and HLA in healthy donors. Notes on the study in general: Immune exposure was documented only through CMV serostatus.

Vbeta (60) and Jbeta (13) primers were used in the PCR. Generated by immunoSEQ multiplex PCR, the TCRdb table keeps only in-frame clones and is missing some. The sample includes 85,000 to 100,000 clones, 78% of them seen just once. Germline values: CDR1 MNHEY, CDR2 SVGAGI. The J segment lost 8 bases and the V segment lost 5 bases, leaving 12 bases of the junction unmatched. CDR3 length: 14 residues. This clonotype was sampled from a woman between 40 and 55 years old in good health and CMV-seropositive. The chain joins TRBV6-5 to TRBJ2-7; 7 bases map to TRBD2. The sequenced sample consisted of PBMCs. CDR3 DNA: TGTGCCAGCAGTACACCGGGACTACCCCTGCAGCAGTACTTC. Encoded protein: CASSTPGLPLQQYF.